This TCR beta chain was identified during a study of CD8 T cells in Susac syndrome. Study in general: There were Susac syndrome patients who were therapy-naive at blood draw, others on corticosteroids, and others on intravenous immunoglobulin alone.

TCR beta sequencing was performed on blood CD8+ and CD4+ T cells. The length of the CDR3 is 11 residues. Germline V gives CDR1 SQVTM, CDR2 ANQGSEA. The V gene lost 7 bases and the J gene lost 1 base, with 7 bases spanning the gap. Points from the study as a whole: Peak Susac CD8+ clonal expansion occurred in TEMRA cells and active patients.

An input of roughly 0.5 to 1 ug of RNA was subjected to reverse transcription using random hexamers. Across 54 Vbeta and 13 Jbeta, TCR beta CDR3 was amplified with immunoSEQ multiplex PCR. TCRdb analysed the immunoSEQ multiplex PCR reads with MiXCR anew, one entry per CDR3 protein. The profile shows 50,000 to 55,000 distinct CDR3 sequences, roughly 94% of them singletons. This clonotype is a singleton in its sample. Antigen specificity is unknown. This TCR was recovered from a human donor with Susac syndrome. The sample consisted of CD8+ T cells from PBMCs. The chain is built from TRBV29-1 and TRBJ1-1; D remains unclear. The CDR3 loop is CSAPTNTEAFF. The CDR3 coding sequence is TGCAGCGCTCCGACGAACACTGAAGCTTTCTTT.